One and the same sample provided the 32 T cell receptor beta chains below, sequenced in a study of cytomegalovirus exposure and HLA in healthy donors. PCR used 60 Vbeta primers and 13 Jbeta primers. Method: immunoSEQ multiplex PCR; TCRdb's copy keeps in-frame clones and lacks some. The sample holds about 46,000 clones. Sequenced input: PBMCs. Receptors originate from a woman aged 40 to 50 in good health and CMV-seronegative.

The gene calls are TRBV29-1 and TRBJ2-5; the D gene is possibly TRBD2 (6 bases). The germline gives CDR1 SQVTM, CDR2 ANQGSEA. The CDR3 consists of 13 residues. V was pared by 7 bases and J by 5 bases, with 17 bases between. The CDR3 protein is CSAQLDAGETQYF. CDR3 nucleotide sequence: TGCAGCGCCCAACTTGATGCGGGGGAGACCCAGTACTTC.

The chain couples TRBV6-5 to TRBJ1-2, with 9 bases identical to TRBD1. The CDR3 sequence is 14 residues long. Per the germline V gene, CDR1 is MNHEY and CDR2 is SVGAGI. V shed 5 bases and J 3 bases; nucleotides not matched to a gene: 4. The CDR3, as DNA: TGTGCCAGCAGTGGGACAGGGTTGGACTATGGCTACACCTTC. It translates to CASSGTGLDYGYTF.

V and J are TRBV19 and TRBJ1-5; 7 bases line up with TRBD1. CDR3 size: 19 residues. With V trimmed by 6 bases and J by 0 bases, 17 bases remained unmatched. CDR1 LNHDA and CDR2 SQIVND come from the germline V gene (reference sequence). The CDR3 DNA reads TGTGCCAGTAGCGTAAGCCCGGACAGGTTAACGCGTAGCAATCAGCCCCAGCATTTT. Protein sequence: CASSVSPDRLTRSNQPQHF. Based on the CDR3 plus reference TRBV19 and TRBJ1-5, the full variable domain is DGGITQSPKYLFRKEGQNVTLSCEQNLNHDAMYWYRQDPGQGLRLIYYSQIVNDFQKGDIAEGYSVSREKKESFPLTVTSAQKNPTAFYLCASSVSPDRLTRSNQPQHFGDGTRLSIL.

Here the CDR3 reads CASSITGGAIYNEQFF. The CDR3 coding sequence is TGTGCCAGTAGCATTACAGGGGGCGCGATCTACAATGAGCAGTTCTTC. The chain uses TRBV19 and TRBJ2-1, with 9 bases aligning to TRBD1. With V trimmed by 6 bases and J by 3 bases, 9 bases remained unmatched. Germline V gene lookup returns CDR1 LNHDA and CDR2 SQIVND (reference sequence). The CDR3 loop spans 16 amino acids.

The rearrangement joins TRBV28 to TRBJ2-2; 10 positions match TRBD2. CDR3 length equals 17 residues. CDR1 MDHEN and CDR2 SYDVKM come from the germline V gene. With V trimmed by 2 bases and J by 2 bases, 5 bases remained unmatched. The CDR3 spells CASSLSLAGVNTGELFF. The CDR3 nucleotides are TGTGCCAGCAGTTTAAGCCTAGCGGGAGTTAACACCGGGGAGCTGTTTTTT.

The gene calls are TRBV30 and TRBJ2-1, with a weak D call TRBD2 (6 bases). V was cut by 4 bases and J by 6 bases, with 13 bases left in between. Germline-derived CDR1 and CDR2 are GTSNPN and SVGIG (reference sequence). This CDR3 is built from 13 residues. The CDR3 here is CAWIDKAGNEQFF. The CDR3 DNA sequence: TGTGCCTGGATCGACAAAGCGGGCAATGAGCAGTTCTTC.

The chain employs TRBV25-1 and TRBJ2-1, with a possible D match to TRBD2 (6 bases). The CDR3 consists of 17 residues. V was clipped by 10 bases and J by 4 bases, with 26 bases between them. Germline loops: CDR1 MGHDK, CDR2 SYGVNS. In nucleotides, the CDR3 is TGTGCCACCCGGCGGCTAGGTAGCGGTTTTCGGTACAATGAGCAGTTCTTC. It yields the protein CATRRLGSGFRYNEQFF.

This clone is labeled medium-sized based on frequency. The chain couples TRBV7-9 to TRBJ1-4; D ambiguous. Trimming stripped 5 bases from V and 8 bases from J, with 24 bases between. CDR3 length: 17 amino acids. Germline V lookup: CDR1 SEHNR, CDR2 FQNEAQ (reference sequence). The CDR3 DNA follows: TGTGCCAGCAGCCCTAGCGTTCGAAGTGGGAGAGGGGAAAAACTGTTTTTT. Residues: CASSPSVRSGRGEKLFF. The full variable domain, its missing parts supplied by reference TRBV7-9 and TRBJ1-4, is DTGVSQNPRHKITKRGQNVTFRCDPISEHNRLYWYRQTLGQGPEFLTYFQNEAQLEKSRLLSDRFSAERPKGSFSTLEIQRTEQGDSAMYLCASSPSVRSGRGEKLFFGSGTQLSVL.

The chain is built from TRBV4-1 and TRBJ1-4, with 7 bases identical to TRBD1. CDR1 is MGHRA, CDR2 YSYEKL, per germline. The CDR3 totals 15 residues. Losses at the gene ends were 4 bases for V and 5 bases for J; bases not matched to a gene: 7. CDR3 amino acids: CASSLPGQRNEKLFF. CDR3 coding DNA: TGCGCCAGCAGCCTTCCGGGACAGCGGAATGAAAAACTGTTTTTT.

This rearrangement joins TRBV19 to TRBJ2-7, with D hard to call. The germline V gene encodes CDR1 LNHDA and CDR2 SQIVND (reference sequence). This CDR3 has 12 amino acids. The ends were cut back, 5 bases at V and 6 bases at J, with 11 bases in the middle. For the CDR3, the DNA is TGTGCCAGTAGTGCAAATACAGCCGAGCAGTACTTC. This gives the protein CASSANTAEQYF.

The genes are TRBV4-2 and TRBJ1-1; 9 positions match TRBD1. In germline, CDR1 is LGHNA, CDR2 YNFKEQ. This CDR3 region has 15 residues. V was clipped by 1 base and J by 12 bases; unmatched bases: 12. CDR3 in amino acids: CASSQVMETGGNTFF. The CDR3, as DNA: TGTGCCAGCAGCCAAGTCATGGAAACAGGGGGCAATACTTTCTTT.

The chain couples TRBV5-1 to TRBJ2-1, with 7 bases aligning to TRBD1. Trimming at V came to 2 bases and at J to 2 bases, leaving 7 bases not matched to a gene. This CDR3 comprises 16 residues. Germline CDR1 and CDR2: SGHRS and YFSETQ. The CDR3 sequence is CASSLEGAYPYNEQFF. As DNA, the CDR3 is TGCGCCAGCAGCTTAGAGGGGGCGTACCCCTACAATGAGCAGTTCTTC. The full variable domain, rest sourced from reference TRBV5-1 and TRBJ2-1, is KAGVTQTPRYLIKTRGQQVTLSCSPISGHRSVSWYQQTPGQGLQFLFEYFSETQRNKGNFPGRFSGRQFSNSRSEMNVSTLELGDSALYLCASSLEGAYPYNEQFFGPGTRLTVL.

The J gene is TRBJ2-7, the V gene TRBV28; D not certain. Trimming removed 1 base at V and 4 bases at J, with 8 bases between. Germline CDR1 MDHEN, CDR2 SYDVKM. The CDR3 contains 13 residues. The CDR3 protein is CASSLSGRYEQYF. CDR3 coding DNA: TGTGCCAGCAGTTTATCTGGCAGATACGAGCAGTACTTC.

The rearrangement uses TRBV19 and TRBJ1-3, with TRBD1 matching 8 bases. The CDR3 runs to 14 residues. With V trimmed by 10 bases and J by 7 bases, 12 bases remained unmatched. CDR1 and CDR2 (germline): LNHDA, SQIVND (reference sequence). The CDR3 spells CATGTGQVQNTIYF. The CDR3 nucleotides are TGTGCCACCGGGACGGGACAGGTTCAGAACACCATATATTTT.

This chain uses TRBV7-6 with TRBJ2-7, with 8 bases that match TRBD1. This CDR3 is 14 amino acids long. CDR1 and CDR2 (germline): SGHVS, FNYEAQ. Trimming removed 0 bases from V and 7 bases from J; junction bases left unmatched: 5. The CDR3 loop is CASSLAGQVGEQYF. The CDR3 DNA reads TGTGCCAGCAGCTTAGCGGGACAGGTGGGTGAGCAGTACTTC.

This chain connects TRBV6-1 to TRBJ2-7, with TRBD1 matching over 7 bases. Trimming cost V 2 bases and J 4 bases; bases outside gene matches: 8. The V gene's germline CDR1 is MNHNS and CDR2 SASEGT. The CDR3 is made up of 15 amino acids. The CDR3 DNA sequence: TGTGCCAGCAGTGAACCGGCCGGGACAGTTTACGAGCAGTACTTC. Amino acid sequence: CASSEPAGTVYEQYF.

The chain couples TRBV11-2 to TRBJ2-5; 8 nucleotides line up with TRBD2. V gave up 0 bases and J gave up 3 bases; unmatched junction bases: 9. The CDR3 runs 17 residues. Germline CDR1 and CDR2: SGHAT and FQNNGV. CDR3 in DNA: TGTGCCAGCAGCTTAGAGGTGGTCGGGAGGGCCAAAGAGACCCAGTACTTC. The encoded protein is CASSLEVVGRAKETQYF.

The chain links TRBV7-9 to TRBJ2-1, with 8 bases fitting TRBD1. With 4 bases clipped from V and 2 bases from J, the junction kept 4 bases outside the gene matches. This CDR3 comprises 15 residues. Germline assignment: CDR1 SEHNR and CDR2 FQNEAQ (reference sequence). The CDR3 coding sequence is TGTGCCAGCAGCTCCGGGACAGGTGCCTACAATGAGCAGTTCTTC. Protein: CASSSGTGAYNEQFF.

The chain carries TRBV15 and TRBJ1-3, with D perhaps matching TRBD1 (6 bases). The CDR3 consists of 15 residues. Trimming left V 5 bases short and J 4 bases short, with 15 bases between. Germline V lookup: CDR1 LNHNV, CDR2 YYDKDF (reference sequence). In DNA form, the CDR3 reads TGTGCCACCAGCGGCACCACCGGGACAGGAAACACCATATATTTT. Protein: CATSGTTGTGNTIYF.

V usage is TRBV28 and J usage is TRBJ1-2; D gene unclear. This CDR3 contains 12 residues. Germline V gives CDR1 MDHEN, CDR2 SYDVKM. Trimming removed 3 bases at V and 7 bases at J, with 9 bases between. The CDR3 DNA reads TGTGCCAGCAGTTTCCGAGGAGGTGGCTACACCTTC. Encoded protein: CASSFRGGGYTF.

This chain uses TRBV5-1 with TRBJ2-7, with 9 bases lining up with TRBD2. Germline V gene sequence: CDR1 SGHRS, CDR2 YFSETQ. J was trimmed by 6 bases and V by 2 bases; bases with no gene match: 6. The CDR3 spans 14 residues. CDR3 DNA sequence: TGCGCCAGCAGCTTAGGCGGGGGGGATAGCGAGCAGTACTTC. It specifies CASSLGGGDSEQYF.

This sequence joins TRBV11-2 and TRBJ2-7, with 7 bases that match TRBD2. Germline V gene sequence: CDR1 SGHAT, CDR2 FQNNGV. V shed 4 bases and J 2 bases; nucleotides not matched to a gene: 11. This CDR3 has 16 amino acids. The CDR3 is CASSSGPAGEPYEQYF. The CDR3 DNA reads TGTGCCAGCAGCTCTGGACCGGCGGGAGAGCCCTACGAGCAGTACTTC.

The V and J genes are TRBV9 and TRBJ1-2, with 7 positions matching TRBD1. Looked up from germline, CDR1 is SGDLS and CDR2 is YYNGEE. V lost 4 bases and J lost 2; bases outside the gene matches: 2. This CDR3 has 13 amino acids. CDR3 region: CASSKDRNYGYTF. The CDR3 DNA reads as TGTGCCAGCAGCAAGGACAGGAACTATGGCTACACCTTC.

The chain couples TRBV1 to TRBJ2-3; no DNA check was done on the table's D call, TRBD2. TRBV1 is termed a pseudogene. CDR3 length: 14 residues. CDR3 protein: CTSSQGGRRDTQYF. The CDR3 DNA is TGCACCAGCAGCCAAGGCGGGAGGAGAGATACGCAGTATTTT.

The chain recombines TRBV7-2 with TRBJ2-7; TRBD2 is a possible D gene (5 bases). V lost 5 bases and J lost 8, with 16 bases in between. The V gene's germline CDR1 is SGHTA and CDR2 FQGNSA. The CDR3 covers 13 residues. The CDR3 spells CASSPVDGLQQYF. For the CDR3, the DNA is TGTGCCAGCAGCCCGGTCGACGGACTTCAGCAGTACTTC.

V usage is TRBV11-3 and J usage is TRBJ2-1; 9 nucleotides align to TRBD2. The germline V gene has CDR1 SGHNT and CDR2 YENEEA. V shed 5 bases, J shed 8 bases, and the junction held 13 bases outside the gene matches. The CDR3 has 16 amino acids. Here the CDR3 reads CASSTSRGGDMDEQFF. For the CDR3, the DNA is TGTGCCAGCAGCACCTCCCGCGGGGGGGACATGGATGAGCAGTTCTTC.

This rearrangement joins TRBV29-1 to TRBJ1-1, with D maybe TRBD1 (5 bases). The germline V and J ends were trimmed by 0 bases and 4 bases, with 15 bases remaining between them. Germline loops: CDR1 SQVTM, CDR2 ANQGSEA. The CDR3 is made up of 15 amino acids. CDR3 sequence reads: CSVEDRTRGSTEAFF. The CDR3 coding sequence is TGCAGCGTTGAAGACAGGACCCGGGGGAGCACTGAAGCTTTCTTT.

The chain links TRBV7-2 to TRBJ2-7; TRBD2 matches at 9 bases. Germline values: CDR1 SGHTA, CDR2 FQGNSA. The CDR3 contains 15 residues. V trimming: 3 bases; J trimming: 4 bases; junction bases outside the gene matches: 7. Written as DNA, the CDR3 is TGTGCCAGCAGCTTTCTAGCGGGAACCTCGTACGAGCAGTACTTC. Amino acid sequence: CASSFLAGTSYEQYF. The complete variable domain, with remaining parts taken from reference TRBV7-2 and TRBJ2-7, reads GAGVSQSPSNKVTEKGKDVELRCDPISGHTALYWYRQSLGQGLEFLIYFQGNSAPDKSGLPSDRFSAERTGGSVSTLTIQRTQQEDSAVYLCASSFLAGTSYEQYFGPGTRLTVT.

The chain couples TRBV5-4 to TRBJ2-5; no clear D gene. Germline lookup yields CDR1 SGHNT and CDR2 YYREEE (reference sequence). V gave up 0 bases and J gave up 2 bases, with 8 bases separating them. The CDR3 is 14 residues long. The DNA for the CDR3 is TGTGCCAGCAGCTTGGCTCAGACTCAAGAGACCCAGTACTTC. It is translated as CASSLAQTQETQYF.

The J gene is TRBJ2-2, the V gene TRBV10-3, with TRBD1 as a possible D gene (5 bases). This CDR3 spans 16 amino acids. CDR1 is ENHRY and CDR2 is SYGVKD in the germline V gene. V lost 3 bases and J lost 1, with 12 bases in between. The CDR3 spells CAISDFYRRNTGELFF. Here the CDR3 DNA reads TGTGCCATCAGTGATTTCTACAGGCGGAACACCGGGGAGCTGTTTTTT.

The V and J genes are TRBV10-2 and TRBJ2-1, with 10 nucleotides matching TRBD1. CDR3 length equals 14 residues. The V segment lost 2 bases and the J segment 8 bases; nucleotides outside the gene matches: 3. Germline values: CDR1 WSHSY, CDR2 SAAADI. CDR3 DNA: TGCGCCAGCAGTGAGGACAGGGGGCTCGATGAGCAGTTCTTC. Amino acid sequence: CASSEDRGLDEQFF.

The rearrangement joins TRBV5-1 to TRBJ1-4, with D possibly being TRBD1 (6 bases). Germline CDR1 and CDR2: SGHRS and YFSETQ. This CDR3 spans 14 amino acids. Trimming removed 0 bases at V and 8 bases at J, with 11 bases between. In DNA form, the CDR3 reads TGCGCCAGCAGCTTGGGCACAGGGCGGGAAAAACTGTTTTTT. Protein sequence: CASSLGTGREKLFF.